The 27 T cell receptor beta chains below all came from one sample that was sequenced in a study of blood T cell repertoires in COVID-19. The protocol was immunoSEQ multiplex PCR, while the TCRdb copy is restricted to in-frame clones and leaves out a portion. This table holds around 260,000 clones, 83% found once. Sequenced sample: peripheral blood. These receptors were taken from a woman in her fifties or sixties who had recovered from COVID-19.

V gene TRBV3-1 (or the pseudogene TRBV3-2) combines with J gene TRBJ2-7, with TRBD2 identical over 8 bases. Germline CDR1 is LGHDT and CDR2 is YNNKEL (reference sequence). The V and J ends lost 0 bases and 4 bases, in that order; junction bases with no gene match: 8. CDR3 size: 16 residues. CDR3 protein: CASSQEEAGAFYEQYF. CDR3 DNA: TGTGCCAGCAGCCAAGAGGAAGCGGGAGCATTTTACGAGCAGTACTTC.

The CDR3 nucleotides are TGCGCCAGCAGCTCGCGGACAGGGGGTCCCTACGAGCAGTACTTC. It specifies CASSSRTGGPYEQYF. The rearrangement links TRBV4-3 to TRBJ2-7; 10 bases fit TRBD1. With V trimmed by 5 bases and J by 2 bases, 6 bases remained unmatched. Germline values: CDR1 LGHNA, CDR2 YSLEER. The CDR3 length is 15 residues.

This clone was observed once. CDR3 loop: CASSQDGLLVTDTQYF. CDR3 nucleotide sequence: TGCGCCAGCAGCCAAGATGGGTTACTAGTTACAGATACGCAGTATTTT. This rearrangement joins TRBV4-3 to TRBJ2-3; D is perhaps TRBD2 (5 bases). CDR3 length equals 16 residues. Germline-derived CDR1 and CDR2 are LGHNA and YSLEER. Trimming removed 0 bases from V and 3 bases from J, with 13 bases in between.

Points on this clone: A read error may be the cause here, since a much bigger clone is one base away. V and J are TRBV5-8 and TRBJ2-7; 10 bases line up with TRBD1. The CDR3 has 14 residues. Germline V lookup: CDR1 SGHTS, CDR2 YDEGEE. Trimming cost V 4 bases and J 3 bases; bases outside gene matches: 4. The CDR3 region has the DNA TGTGCCAGCAGCCCCTGGACAGGGGGCTACGAGCAGTACTTC. This sequence encodes CASSPWTGGYEQYF.

The sample holds one count of this clone. This chain uses TRBV18 with TRBJ1-1; no firm D call. Trimming shortened V by 3 bases and J by 2 bases, and 16 bases separated the two germline ends. Germline CDR1 is KGHSH and CDR2 is LQKENI. This CDR3 comprises 16 residues. CDR3 sequence (DNA): TGTGCCAGCTCACCTATCATTGTAGGACTCAACACTGAAGCTTTCTTT. This codes for CASSPIIVGLNTEAFF. Together with reference TRBV18 and TRBJ1-1, the CDR3 gives the full variable domain: NAGVMQNPRHLVRRRGQEARLRCSPMKGHSHVYWYRQLPEEGLKFMVYLQKENIIDESGMPKERFSAEFPKEGPSILRIQQVVRGDSAAYFCASSPIIVGLNTEAFFGQGTRLTVV.

The chain uses TRBV7-2 and TRBJ2-6, with TRBD1 matching 7 bases. CDR3 size: 17 residues. Germline CDR1 SGHTA, CDR2 FQGNSA. V shed 4 bases and J 0 bases; nucleotides not matched to a gene: 6. The CDR3 loop is CASSSRGPSSGANVLTF. CDR3 bases: TGTGCCAGCAGCTCAAGGGGGCCCTCCTCTGGGGCCAACGTCCTGACTTTC.

The V gene is TRBV2, the J gene TRBJ1-2; D remains ambiguous. This CDR3 spans 13 amino acids. Germline CDR1 SNHLY, CDR2 FYNNEI. Trimming cost V 3 bases and J 8 bases, with 13 bases left between them. CDR3 DNA sequence: TGTGCCAGCAGTGAGACGGGGATAACGGGCTACACCTTC. Encoded protein: CASSETGITGYTF.

The rearrangement joins TRBV5-1 to TRBJ2-1; 10 nucleotides align to TRBD2. The ends lost 0 bases at V and 5 bases at J; junction bases unmatched: 2. Germline assignment: CDR1 SGHRS and CDR2 YFSETQ. CDR3 length equals 15 residues. The CDR3 region is CASSLELAGNNEQFF. CDR3 DNA sequence: TGCGCCAGCAGCTTGGAACTAGCGGGGAACAATGAGCAGTTCTTC.

This clone was counted a single time. DNA for the CDR3: TGTGCCAGCAAGGGACAGGGCCCTAACACCAAAGCGGGAGGGCAAGGTTCCTACAATGAGCAGTTCTTC. This translates into CASKGQGPNTKAGGQGSYNEQFF. The V and J genes are TRBV27 and TRBJ2-1; weak D call: TRBD2 (10 bases). The CDR3 consists of 23 residues. The V end lost 7 bases, the J end lost 1 base, and 38 bases lay between the germline ends. Germline lookup yields CDR1 MNHEY and CDR2 SMNVEV (reference sequence).

The chain has TRBV19 and TRBJ1-6; 7 positions match TRBD1. CDR1 and CDR2 from the germline V gene are LNHDA and SQIVND (reference sequence). V dropped 6 bases and J dropped 9; count of bases not matched to a gene: 11. CDR3 length: 15 residues. CDR3 bases: TGTGCCAGTAGCTCCCTTGAGGGGGCTTTTTCACCCCTCCACTTT. Translated, it gives CASSSLEGAFSPLHF.

The chain joins TRBV11-2 to TRBJ2-3, with 11 nucleotides matching TRBD2. Germline V gene sequence: CDR1 SGHAT, CDR2 FQNNGV. The CDR3 runs 13 residues. The junction had 4 bases not matched to a gene; V was cut back by 0 bases and J by 14 bases. The CDR3 is CASSLDRLAGGYF. The CDR3 coding sequence is TGTGCCAGCAGCTTAGATCGGCTAGCGGGAGGGTATTTT.

Comments on this clone: The same CDR3 also results from other DNA sequences found in this sample. The V gene is TRBV27, the J gene TRBJ2-3; D not certain. The V and J ends lost 8 bases and 4 bases respectively, with 13 bases between them. The length of the CDR3 is 13 residues. Germline-derived CDR1 and CDR2 are MNHEY and SMNVEV (reference sequence). CDR3 nucleotides: TGTGCCAGCTCCCTACGAGGCGCAGATACGCAGTATTTT. This gives the protein CASSLRGADTQYF.

The V and J genes are TRBV3-1 (or the pseudogene TRBV3-2) and TRBJ1-1; possible D gene TRBD1, 6 bases. Germline V gives CDR1 LGHDT, CDR2 YNNKEL (reference sequence). V shed 1 base and J shed 8 bases, with 14 bases lying between them. This CDR3 is 14 amino acids long. CDR3 sequence (DNA): TGTGCCAGCAGCCAAGTTGGGCCGGGGACAGAAGCTTTCTTT. It yields the protein CASSQVGPGTEAFF.

The chain carries TRBV3-1 (or the pseudogene TRBV3-2) and TRBJ2-7, with D tentatively TRBD1 (5 bases). The CDR3 consists of 15 residues. V gave up 1 base and J gave up 3 bases, with 13 bases separating them. Germline lookup yields CDR1 LGHDT and CDR2 YNNKEL (reference sequence). As DNA, the CDR3 is TGTGCCAGCAGCCAAGCTGACAGTGCCTTCTACGAGCAGTACTTC. It specifies CASSQADSAFYEQYF.

Points on this clone: The same CDR3 also results from other DNA sequences found in this sample. The chain uses TRBV3-1 (or the pseudogene TRBV3-2) and TRBJ2-5; D gene unclear. The germline V and J ends were trimmed by 1 base and 5 bases, with 5 bases remaining between them. The CDR3 is 12 amino acids. Per the germline V gene, CDR1 is LGHDT and CDR2 is YNNKEL (reference sequence). The CDR3 sequence is CASSQVRETQYF. In nucleotides, the CDR3 is TGTGCCAGCAGCCAAGTACGGGAGACCCAGTACTTC.

The V and J genes are TRBV6-5 and TRBJ1-5; 10 nucleotides align to TRBD1. Germline values: CDR1 MNHEY, CDR2 SVGAGI. CDR3 length: 15 residues. Unmatched junction bases numbered 3, after V lost 0 bases and J lost 7 bases. CDR3 region: CASSYSWTGGQPQHF. For the CDR3, the DNA is TGTGCCAGCAGTTACTCTTGGACAGGGGGGCAGCCCCAGCATTTT.

The CDR3 DNA sequence: TGTGCCAGCAGCTTACAGGGGGCTGGTACTGAAGCTTTCTTT. It encodes CASSLQGAGTEAFF. V and J are TRBV6-6 and TRBJ1-1, with 9 bases aligning to TRBD1. Germline-derived CDR1 and CDR2 are MNHNY and SVGAGI (reference sequence). The V segment lost 6 bases and the J segment 5 bases; nucleotides outside the gene matches: 7. This CDR3 spans 14 amino acids.

The J gene is TRBJ1-3, the V gene TRBV28; TRBD1 is a possible D gene (5 bases). Germline V gene lookup returns CDR1 MDHEN and CDR2 SYDVKM. V was shortened by 1 base and J by 4 bases, with 11 bases between the two germline ends. The CDR3 is 15 amino acids. CDR3 amino acids: CASSLSQGSGNTIYF. The CDR3 DNA is TGTGCCAGCAGTTTATCCCAGGGCTCCGGAAACACCATATATTTT.

The rearrangement links TRBV28 to TRBJ2-7; 10 positions match TRBD1. The CDR3 length is 13 residues. V shed 7 bases and J 6 bases; nucleotides not matched to a gene: 6. In germline, CDR1 is MDHEN, CDR2 SYDVKM. For the CDR3, the DNA is TGTGCCAGCACTCTCGGACAGGGGGGCGAGCAGTACTTC. Residues: CASTLGQGGEQYF.

V usage is TRBV7-9 and J usage is TRBJ2-1; the D gene is possibly TRBD2 (5 bases). CDR3 length equals 15 residues. Per germline, CDR1 SEHNR and CDR2 FQNEAQ (reference sequence). V was shortened by 5 bases and J by 4 bases, with 15 bases between the two germline ends. CDR3 in amino acids: CASSLSGSRYNEQFF. The CDR3 DNA follows: TGTGCCAGCAGCCTAAGCGGAAGTCGGTACAATGAGCAGTTCTTC.

J is TRBJ2-1 and V is TRBV3-1 (or the pseudogene TRBV3-2), with 11 bases fitting TRBD2. Germline V lookup: CDR1 LGHDT, CDR2 YNNKEL (reference sequence). This CDR3 has 22 amino acids. V was pared by 1 base and J by 9 bases, with 26 bases of the junction left unmatched. CDR3 region: CASSQVSALLHSSGRRSGEQFF. The CDR3 bases are TGTGCCAGCAGCCAAGTTTCGGCTTTACTACACTCTAGCGGGAGGCGGTCGGGTGAGCAGTTCTTC.

The chain recombines TRBV5-1 with TRBJ1-5; unclear D gene. Germline assignment: CDR1 SGHRS and CDR2 YFSETQ. The germline V and J ends were trimmed by 0 bases and 2 bases, with 12 bases remaining between them. This CDR3 is 16 amino acids long. The CDR3 DNA is TGCGCCAGCAGCTTGGCGGGTCCCGGGGGCAATCAGCCCCAGCATTTT. Residues: CASSLAGPGGNQPQHF.

The chain combines TRBV5-1 with TRBJ2-7; no firm D call. Deletions cut 0 bases from V and 5 bases from J, with 3 bases between. The CDR3 loop spans 11 amino acids. CDR1 is SGHRS and CDR2 is YFSETQ in the germline V gene. Written as DNA, the CDR3 is TGCGCCAGCAGCTTGGATAACGAGCAGTACTTC. As protein: CASSLDNEQYF.

A few counts support this clone. The chain uses TRBV28 and TRBJ1-2; possible D gene TRBD1, 6 bases. Trimming removed 3 bases from V and 6 bases from J, with 11 bases in between. CDR3 size: 13 residues. Germline CDR1 MDHEN, CDR2 SYDVKM. The CDR3 DNA reads as TGTGCCAGCAGTTTGCTACAGGGCGATGGCTACACCTTC. Translated: CASSLLQGDGYTF.

This clone was counted ten times or more. V is TRBV28 and J is TRBJ2-1; 8 bases fit TRBD2. The CDR3 is made up of 15 amino acids. The germline CDR1 and CDR2 sequences are MDHEN and SYDVKM. Trimming cost V 2 bases and J 3 bases; bases outside gene matches: 3. CDR3 protein: CASSLAGGLYNEQFF. The DNA for the CDR3 is TGTGCCAGCAGTTTAGCGGGAGGCCTCTACAATGAGCAGTTCTTC.

This clone was detected only once. The CDR3 DNA sequence: TGTGCCAGCACCCATCTGAGGGTCCTCCGAGGAAATCAGCCCCAGCATTTT. Its protein product is CASTHLRVLRGNQPQHF. This chain uses TRBV21-1 with TRBJ1-5. TRBV21-1 constitutes a pseudogene. The CDR3 covers 17 residues.

This clone has a single count. The gene calls are TRBV7-9 and TRBJ1-1, with 8 bases aligning to TRBD1. This CDR3 has 16 residues. With V trimmed by 0 bases and J by 5 bases, 8 bases remained unmatched. Germline V lookup: CDR1 SEHNR, CDR2 FQNEAQ (reference sequence). The CDR3 DNA sequence: TGTGCCAGCAGCTTAGCTCTGACAGGGGCCGGGACTGAAGCTTTCTTT. This encodes CASSLALTGAGTEAFF.